This TCR beta chain originates from a study of T-cell reconstitution after alpha-beta-depleted transplantation in children. Study results and limitations: The origin of high day-60 TCRbeta diversity in some patients lay in surviving recipient T cells and thymic progenitors. As was reported, about two months after transplant, alpha-beta T cells came from several hundred expanded graft clones. Newly produced T cells mostly provided counts and TCRbeta diversity after one year, as hyperexpanded clones declined.

Ten or more counts support this clonotype. What it binds is not known. Trimming pared 2 bases from V and 10 bases from J, leaving 8 bases between. CDR1 and CDR2 (germline): MNHEY, SMNVEV (reference sequence). The CDR3 is 12 residues long. Library preparation (for TCRbeta) was performed with unique molecular identifiers. Each CDR3 protein gets one entry after TCRdb re-called the PCR reads with MiXCR. The repertoire holds roughly 250,000 distinct CDR3 sequences, approximately 8% seen once, with 5% to 7% in the top ten. This TCR derives from a male patient between 10 and 17 years old who had a stem cell transplant for acute lymphoblastic leukemia, so the T cells may come from the graft donor. This chain uses TRBV27 with TRBJ2-2, with D unresolved. This specimen was PBMCs, mostly from graft donor cells, taken 180 days after TCRalphabeta/CD19-depleted stem cell transplant. The CDR3 sequence is CASSLDFVELFF. The CDR3 nucleotides are TGTGCCAGCAGTTTAGATTTCGTGGAGCTGTTTTTT.